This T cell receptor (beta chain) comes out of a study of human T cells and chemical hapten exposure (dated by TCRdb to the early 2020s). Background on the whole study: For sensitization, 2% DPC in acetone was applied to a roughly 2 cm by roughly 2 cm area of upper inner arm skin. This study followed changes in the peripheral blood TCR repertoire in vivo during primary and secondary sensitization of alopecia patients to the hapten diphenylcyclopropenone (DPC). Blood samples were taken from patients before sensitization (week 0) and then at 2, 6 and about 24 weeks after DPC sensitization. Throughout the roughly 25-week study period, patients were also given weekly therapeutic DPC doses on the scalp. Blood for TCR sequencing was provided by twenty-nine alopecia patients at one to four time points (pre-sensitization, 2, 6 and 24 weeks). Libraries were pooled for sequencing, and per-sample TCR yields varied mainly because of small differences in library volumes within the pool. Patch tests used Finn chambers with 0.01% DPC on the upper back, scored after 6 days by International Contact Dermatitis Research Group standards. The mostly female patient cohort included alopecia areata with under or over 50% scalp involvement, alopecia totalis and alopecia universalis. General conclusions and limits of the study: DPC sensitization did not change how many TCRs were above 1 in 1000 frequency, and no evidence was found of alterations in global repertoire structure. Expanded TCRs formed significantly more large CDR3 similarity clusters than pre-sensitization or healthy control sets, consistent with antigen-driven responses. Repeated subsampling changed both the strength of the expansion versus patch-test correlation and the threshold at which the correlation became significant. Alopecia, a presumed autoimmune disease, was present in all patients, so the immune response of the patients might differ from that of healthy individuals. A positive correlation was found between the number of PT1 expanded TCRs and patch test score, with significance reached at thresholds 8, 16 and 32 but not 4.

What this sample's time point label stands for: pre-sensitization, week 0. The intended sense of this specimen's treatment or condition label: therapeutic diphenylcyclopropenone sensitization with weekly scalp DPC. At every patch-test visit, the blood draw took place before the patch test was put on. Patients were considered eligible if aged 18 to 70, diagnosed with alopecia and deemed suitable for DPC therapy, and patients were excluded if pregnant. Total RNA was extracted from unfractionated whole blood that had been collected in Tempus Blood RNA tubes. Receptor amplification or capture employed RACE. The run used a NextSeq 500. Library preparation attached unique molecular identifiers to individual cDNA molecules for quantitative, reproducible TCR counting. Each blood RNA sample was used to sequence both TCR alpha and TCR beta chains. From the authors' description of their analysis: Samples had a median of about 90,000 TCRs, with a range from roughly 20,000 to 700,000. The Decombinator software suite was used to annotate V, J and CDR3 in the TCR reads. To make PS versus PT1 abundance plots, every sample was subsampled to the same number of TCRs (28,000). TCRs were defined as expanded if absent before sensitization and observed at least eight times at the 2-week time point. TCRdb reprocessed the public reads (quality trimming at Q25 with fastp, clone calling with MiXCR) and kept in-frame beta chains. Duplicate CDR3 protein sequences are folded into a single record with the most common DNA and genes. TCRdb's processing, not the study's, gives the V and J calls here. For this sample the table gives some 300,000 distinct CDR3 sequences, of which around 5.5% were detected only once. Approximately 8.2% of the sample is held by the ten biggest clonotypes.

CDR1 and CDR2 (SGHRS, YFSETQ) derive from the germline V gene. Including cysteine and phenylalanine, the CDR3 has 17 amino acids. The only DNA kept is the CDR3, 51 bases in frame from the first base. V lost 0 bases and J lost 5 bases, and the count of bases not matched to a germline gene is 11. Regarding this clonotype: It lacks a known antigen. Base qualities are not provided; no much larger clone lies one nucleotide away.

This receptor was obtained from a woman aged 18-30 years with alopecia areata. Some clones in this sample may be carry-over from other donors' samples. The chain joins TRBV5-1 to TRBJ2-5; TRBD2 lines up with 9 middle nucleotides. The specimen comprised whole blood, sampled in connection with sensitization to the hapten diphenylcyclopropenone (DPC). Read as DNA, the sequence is TGCGCCAGCAGCTTGGCCGGTGGCGGGGGGGCCGCGGAGACCCAGTACTTC. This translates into CASSLAGGGGAAETQYF.